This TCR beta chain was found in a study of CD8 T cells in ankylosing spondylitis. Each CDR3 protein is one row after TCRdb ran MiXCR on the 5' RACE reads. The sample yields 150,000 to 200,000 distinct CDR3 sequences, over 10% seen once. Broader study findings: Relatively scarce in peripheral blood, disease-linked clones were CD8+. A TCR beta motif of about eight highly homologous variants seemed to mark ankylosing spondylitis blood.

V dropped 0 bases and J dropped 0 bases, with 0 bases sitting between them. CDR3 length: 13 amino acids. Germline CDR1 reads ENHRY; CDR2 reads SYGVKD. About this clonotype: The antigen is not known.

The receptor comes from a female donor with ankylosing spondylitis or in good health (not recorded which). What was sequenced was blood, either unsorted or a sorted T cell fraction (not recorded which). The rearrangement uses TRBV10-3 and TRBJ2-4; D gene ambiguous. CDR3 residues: CAISESAKNIQYF. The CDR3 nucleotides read TGTGCCATCAGTGAGTCAGCCAAAAACATTCAGTACTTC.